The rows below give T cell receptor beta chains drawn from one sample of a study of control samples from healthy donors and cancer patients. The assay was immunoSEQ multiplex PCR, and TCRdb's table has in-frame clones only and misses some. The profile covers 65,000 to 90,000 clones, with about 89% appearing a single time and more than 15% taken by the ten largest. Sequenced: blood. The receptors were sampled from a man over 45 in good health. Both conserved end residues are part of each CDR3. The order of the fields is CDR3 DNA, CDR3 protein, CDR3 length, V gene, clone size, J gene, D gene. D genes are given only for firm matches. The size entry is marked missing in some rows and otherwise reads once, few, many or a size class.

CDR3nt: TGTGCCAGCAGCCCCTCACGGGAGGGTGAGCAGTTCTTC
CDR3aa: CASSPSREGEQFF
len: 13
v_gene: TRBV14
abundance: .
j_gene: TRBJ2-1
d_gene: TRBD2

CDR3nt: TGTGCCAGCAGCCAAGTCCTCGGGCCCAATGAGCAGTTCTTC
CDR3aa: CASSQVLGPNEQFF
len: 14
v_gene: TRBV4-2
abundance: few
j_gene: TRBJ2-1
d_gene: .

CDR3nt: TGCGCCAGCAGCCATGACGGAAGGGAGACCCAGTACTTC
CDR3aa: CASSHDGRETQYF
len: 13
v_gene: TRBV4-3
abundance: .
j_gene: TRBJ2-5
d_gene: .

CDR3nt: TGTGCCAGCAGCTTAGACTACGTACGGCAGTTCTTC
CDR3aa: CASSLDYVRQFF
len: 12
v_gene: TRBV11-3
abundance: .
j_gene: TRBJ2-1
d_gene: .

CDR3nt: TGTGCCAGCAGTTTCCGTTGGGAGAGCACAGATACGCAGTATTTT
CDR3aa: CASSFRWESTDTQYF
len: 15
v_gene: TRBV28
abundance: few
j_gene: TRBJ2-3
d_gene: .

CDR3nt: TGTGCCAGCAGCCAATTTCCAAACATTCAGTACTTC
CDR3aa: CASSQFPNIQYF
len: 12
v_gene: TRBV3-1/TRBV3-2
abundance: .
j_gene: TRBJ2-4
d_gene: .

CDR3nt: TGTGCCAGCAGCTTCGTTAGGGGGTTTCAAGAGACCCAGTACTTC
CDR3aa: CASSFVRGFQETQYF
len: 15
v_gene: TRBV5-5
abundance: .
j_gene: TRBJ2-5
d_gene: .

CDR3nt: TGTGCCAGCAGCCTTCACGGGGGCACTGAAGCTTTCTTT
CDR3aa: CASSLHGGTEAFF
len: 13
v_gene: TRBV7-8
abundance: .
j_gene: TRBJ1-1
d_gene: .

CDR3nt: TGCAGCGCCAGGGGTTCGGGTGAAAAACTGTTTTTT
CDR3aa: CSARGSGEKLFF
len: 12
v_gene: TRBV29-1
abundance: .
j_gene: TRBJ1-4
d_gene: .

CDR3nt: TGTGCCAGCGGGCCCCCCGGGGCAGGGAGGACCGGGGAGCTGTTTTTT
CDR3aa: CASGPPGAGRTGELFF
len: 16
v_gene: TRBV2
abundance: .
j_gene: TRBJ2-2
d_gene: .

CDR3nt: TGCGCCAGCAGCCAAGCCATGGGCCTTGGGATTGAAAAACTGTTTTTT
CDR3aa: CASSQAMGLGIEKLFF
len: 16
v_gene: TRBV4-1
abundance: once
j_gene: TRBJ1-4
d_gene: .

CDR3nt: TGTGCCAGCAGTGAAATTGGGTCAGGCAACACTGAAGCTTTCTTT
CDR3aa: CASSEIGSGNTEAFF
len: 15
v_gene: TRBV2
abundance: .
j_gene: TRBJ1-1
d_gene: .

CDR3nt: TGTGCCAGCAGCTTATACGGGACAGGGTGGGACGAGCAGTACTTC
CDR3aa: CASSLYGTGWDEQYF
len: 15
v_gene: TRBV7-2
abundance: .
j_gene: TRBJ2-7
d_gene: TRBD1

CDR3nt: TGTGCCAGCAGTGAAGGAAGACTAGCGGGGACCACCGGGGAGCTGTTTTTT
CDR3aa: CASSEGRLAGTTGELFF
len: 17
v_gene: TRBV2
abundance: .
j_gene: TRBJ2-2
d_gene: TRBD2

CDR3nt: TGCAGCGTTGTACGGGACAGACAATACAATGAGCAGTTCTTC
CDR3aa: CSVVRDRQYNEQFF
len: 14
v_gene: TRBV29-1
abundance: .
j_gene: TRBJ2-1
d_gene: TRBD1

CDR3nt: TGTGCCACCAGTATGGCGGGAGTAATCAATGAGCAGTTCTTC
CDR3aa: CATSMAGVINEQFF
len: 14
v_gene: TRBV24-1
abundance: .
j_gene: TRBJ2-1
d_gene: TRBD2

CDR3nt: TGCGCCAGCAGCTTGGCCGTAAGCGGAATCACTGAAGCTTTCTTT
CDR3aa: CASSLAVSGITEAFF
len: 15
v_gene: TRBV5-1
abundance: .
j_gene: TRBJ1-1
d_gene: .

CDR3nt: TGTGCCAGCAGCGCATCCGCTGGGATGGGCTATGGCTACACCTTC
CDR3aa: CASSASAGMGYGYTF
len: 15
v_gene: TRBV7-9
abundance: .
j_gene: TRBJ1-2
d_gene: .

CDR3nt: TGTGCCAGCAGTAGTTTTAGCAATCAGCCCCAGCATTTT
CDR3aa: CASSSFSNQPQHF
len: 13
v_gene: TRBV28
abundance: .
j_gene: TRBJ1-5
d_gene: .

CDR3nt: TGCGCCAGCACGACAGGGGGCGTTGGCACAGATACGCAGTATTTT
CDR3aa: CASTTGGVGTDTQYF
len: 15
v_gene: TRBV5-1
abundance: .
j_gene: TRBJ2-3
d_gene: TRBD1

CDR3nt: TGCGCCAGCAGCCAAGATCGTCCGGGGGCTGGAAACACCATATATTTT
CDR3aa: CASSQDRPGAGNTIYF
len: 16
v_gene: TRBV4-3
abundance: few
j_gene: TRBJ1-3
d_gene: .

CDR3nt: TGCGCCAGCAGTATCCCGCGGACTAGCGGGGGGGCGGGTGAGACCCAGTACTTC
CDR3aa: CASSIPRTSGGAGETQYF
len: 18
v_gene: TRBV10-1
abundance: .
j_gene: TRBJ2-5
d_gene: TRBD2

CDR3nt: TGTGCCAGCAGCTTAGAGCCCCGAAGCACAGATACGCAGTATTTT
CDR3aa: CASSLEPRSTDTQYF
len: 15
v_gene: TRBV11-3
abundance: .
j_gene: TRBJ2-3
d_gene: .

CDR3nt: TGCGCCAGCAGCCAGGCCATAGGACAGGGCACTGAAGCTTTCTTT
CDR3aa: CASSQAIGQGTEAFF
len: 15
v_gene: TRBV5-1
abundance: .
j_gene: TRBJ1-1
d_gene: TRBD1

CDR3nt: TGCGCCAGCAGCCAAGGTGGGGCAACTAATGAAAAACTGTTTTTT
CDR3aa: CASSQGGATNEKLFF
len: 15
v_gene: TRBV4-1
abundance: .
j_gene: TRBJ1-4
d_gene: .

CDR3nt: TGCGCCAGCAGCCTAAATTCCCCGGGGAACAATGAGCAGTTCTTC
CDR3aa: CASSLNSPGNNEQFF
len: 15
v_gene: TRBV5-1
abundance: .
j_gene: TRBJ2-1
d_gene: .

CDR3nt: TGCGCCAGCAGCTTAGGGCCTAGTGCGAACACCGGGGAGCTGTTTTTT
CDR3aa: CASSLGPSANTGELFF
len: 16
v_gene: TRBV5-1
abundance: .
j_gene: TRBJ2-2
d_gene: .

CDR3nt: TGTGCCAGCAGTTCGGGACTCCCTTTCACAGATACGCAGTATTTT
CDR3aa: CASSSGLPFTDTQYF
len: 15
v_gene: TRBV6-5
abundance: .
j_gene: TRBJ2-3
d_gene: .

CDR3nt: TGTGCCAGCAGCTTGGGATCCGGGGGGCCTTTTGAGGAGCAGTTCTTC
CDR3aa: CASSLGSGGPFEEQFF
len: 16
v_gene: TRBV5-4
abundance: few
j_gene: TRBJ2-1
d_gene: .

CDR3nt: TGTGCCAGCAGCTTTTCGCCCGTCACCTCTGGAAACACCATATATTTT
CDR3aa: CASSFSPVTSGNTIYF
len: 16
v_gene: TRBV7-2
abundance: .
j_gene: TRBJ1-3
d_gene: .

CDR3nt: TGTGCCTGGAGTGTACTGGGTGGGGATTCACCCCTCCACTTT
CDR3aa: CAWSVLGGDSPLHF
len: 14
v_gene: TRBV30
abundance: .
j_gene: TRBJ1-6
d_gene: .

CDR3nt: TGCGCCAGCAGCACCCGGGGTGCCCCGGGGACTGAAGCTTTCTTT
CDR3aa: CASSTRGAPGTEAFF
len: 15
v_gene: TRBV5-1
abundance: .
j_gene: TRBJ1-1
d_gene: .

CDR3nt: TGTGCCAGCTCATGGACACAAAGAGAGACCCAGTACTTC
CDR3aa: CASSWTQRETQYF
len: 13
v_gene: TRBV18
abundance: .
j_gene: TRBJ2-5
d_gene: .

CDR3nt: TGTGCCACCAGCAGAGCGGGACTAGCGAACACGCAGTATTTT
CDR3aa: CATSRAGLANTQYF
len: 14
v_gene: TRBV15
abundance: .
j_gene: TRBJ2-3
d_gene: TRBD2

CDR3nt: TGTGCCAGCAGCCGGGGGGCACGAATGAACACTGAAGCTTTCTTT
CDR3aa: CASSRGARMNTEAFF
len: 15
v_gene: TRBV7-2
abundance: .
j_gene: TRBJ1-1
d_gene: .

CDR3nt: TGCGCCAGCAGCCAAAGTCCCAGTATCCAGCCCCAGCATTTT
CDR3aa: CASSQSPSIQPQHF
len: 14
v_gene: TRBV4-3
abundance: .
j_gene: TRBJ1-5
d_gene: .

CDR3nt: TGTGCCAGCCGGGTCGGACTAGCGGTTAACACCGGGGAGCTGTTTTTT
CDR3aa: CASRVGLAVNTGELFF
len: 16
v_gene: TRBV2
abundance: .
j_gene: TRBJ2-2
d_gene: TRBD2

CDR3nt: TGCGCCAGCAGTGAGTCGGATAGCGGGGGTGAGCTAGCCAAAAACATTCAGTACTTC
CDR3aa: CASSESDSGGELAKNIQYF
len: 19
v_gene: TRBV10-1
abundance: .
j_gene: TRBJ2-4
d_gene: TRBD2

CDR3nt: TGTGCCAGCAGTTCTAGACCGAGATCCCCCATTTCACCCCTCCACTTT
CDR3aa: CASSSRPRSPISPLHF
len: 16
v_gene: TRBV6-2/TRBV6-3
abundance: .
j_gene: TRBJ1-6
d_gene: .

CDR3nt: TGTGCCAGCAGCCAAGAAAGAAGGACAGAGCAGTTCTTC
CDR3aa: CASSQERRTEQFF
len: 13
v_gene: TRBV14
abundance: .
j_gene: TRBJ2-1
d_gene: .

CDR3nt: TGTGCCAGCAGCAAAGCGCTGAGGACAGGGGAAGGCGGGGAGCTGTTTTTT
CDR3aa: CASSKALRTGEGGELFF
len: 17
v_gene: TRBV21-1
abundance: once
j_gene: TRBJ2-2
d_gene: .

CDR3nt: TGTGCCAGCAGGCCCACGGGGGGAACTTTCTTT
CDR3aa: CASRPTGGTFF
len: 11
v_gene: TRBV6-5
abundance: .
j_gene: TRBJ1-1
d_gene: .

CDR3nt: TGCGCCAGCAGTCAATCGCTAAACAGAAATCAGCCCCAGCATTTT
CDR3aa: CASSQSLNRNQPQHF
len: 15
v_gene: TRBV23-1
abundance: .
j_gene: TRBJ1-5
d_gene: .

CDR3nt: TGTGCCAGCGCGATTATTGGATCCCAAGAGACCCAGTACTTC
CDR3aa: CASAIIGSQETQYF
len: 14
v_gene: TRBV5-6
abundance: once
j_gene: TRBJ2-5
d_gene: .

CDR3nt: TGTGCCAGCAGTCCCGGGACTAGCGGGAGGGCCATGGAGACCCAGTACTTC
CDR3aa: CASSPGTSGRAMETQYF
len: 17
v_gene: TRBV7-2
abundance: .
j_gene: TRBJ2-5
d_gene: TRBD2

CDR3nt: TGTGCCAGTAGTCTCATGACGGCATTGACCGGGGAGCTGTTTTTT
CDR3aa: CASSLMTALTGELFF
len: 15
v_gene: TRBV19
abundance: .
j_gene: TRBJ2-2
d_gene: .

CDR3nt: TGTGCCAGCAGTGTGGGGCCTTATGGCTACACCTTC
CDR3aa: CASSVGPYGYTF
len: 12
v_gene: TRBV28
abundance: .
j_gene: TRBJ1-2
d_gene: .

CDR3nt: TGCGCCAGCAGCTTGTATGGGGAAGAGACCCAGTACTTC
CDR3aa: CASSLYGEETQYF
len: 13
v_gene: TRBV5-1
abundance: .
j_gene: TRBJ2-5
d_gene: .

CDR3nt: TGTGCCAGCACCTCGGTTCGGGAGTACCTCGACGGGGGGGAGCTGTTTTTT
CDR3aa: CASTSVREYLDGGELFF
len: 17
v_gene: TRBV3-1/TRBV3-2
abundance: .
j_gene: TRBJ2-2
d_gene: .

CDR3nt: TGTGCCAGCAGCTTTCCGGGGACCGCCTACAATGAGCAGTTCTTC
CDR3aa: CASSFPGTAYNEQFF
len: 15
v_gene: TRBV5-4
abundance: .
j_gene: TRBJ2-1
d_gene: .

CDR3nt: TGTGCCAGCAGTTACCGCTTCGAGGGGCTGAACACTGAAGCTTTCTTT
CDR3aa: CASSYRFEGLNTEAFF
len: 16
v_gene: TRBV6-5
abundance: .
j_gene: TRBJ1-1
d_gene: .

CDR3nt: TGTGCCAGCAGCCTCGGGGGGCCAGATACGCAGTATTTT
CDR3aa: CASSLGGPDTQYF
len: 13
v_gene: TRBV9
abundance: once
j_gene: TRBJ2-3
d_gene: .

CDR3nt: TGTGCCACCAGCAGAGGGGGCGTGTCGGATACGCAGTATTTT
CDR3aa: CATSRGGVSDTQYF
len: 14
v_gene: TRBV15
abundance: .
j_gene: TRBJ2-3
d_gene: .

CDR3nt: TGTGCCAGCAGCAGACTAGCGGGAGGGCCGGGGACCGGGGAGCTGTTTTTT
CDR3aa: CASSRLAGGPGTGELFF
len: 17
v_gene: TRBV7-3
abundance: few
j_gene: TRBJ2-2
d_gene: TRBD2